The rows below give T cell receptor beta chains drawn from one sample of a study of cytomegalovirus exposure and HLA in healthy donors. Measured with immunoSEQ multiplex PCR; TCRdb has only the in-frame clones, and not every one. Counted here are approximately 160,000 clones, 82% occurring once; the ten biggest clones make up approximately 5.5%. The sequenced sample was PBMCs. The receptors stem from a man aged 25 to 45 in good health and CMV-seropositive. Each CDR3 is given with its conserved first and last residue. Fields, in order: D gene, J gene, clone size, V gene, CDR3 DNA, CDR3 protein. A D gene is named only where the DNA matches it firmly. Rows give clone size only sometimes, using once, few, many, or a class for an expanded clone.

D gene: -
J gene: TRBJ2-3
clone size: once
V gene: TRBV2
CDR3 DNA: TGTGCCAGCAGTAAGGAGCCTAGTTATAGCACAGATACGCAGTATTTT
CDR3 protein: CASSKEPSYSTDTQYF

D gene: TRBD1
J gene: TRBJ2-2
clone size: -
V gene: TRBV19
CDR3 DNA: TGTGCCAGTATGGACAGGGAGGCCGGGGAGCTGTTTTTT
CDR3 protein: CASMDREAGELFF

D gene: TRBD2
J gene: TRBJ2-3
clone size: -
V gene: TRBV27
CDR3 DNA: TGTGCCAGCAGTTTAACTAGCGCATACACAGATACGCAGTATTTT
CDR3 protein: CASSLTSAYTDTQYF

D gene: -
J gene: TRBJ1-1
clone size: few
V gene: TRBV21-1
CDR3 DNA: TGTGCCAGCAGCATGGCGGGGTGCACTGAAGCTTTCTTT
CDR3 protein: CASSMAGCTEAFF

D gene: TRBD1
J gene: TRBJ1-1
clone size: -
V gene: TRBV5-1
CDR3 DNA: TGCGCCAGCAGCTTGGGGGACAGGGGGTACTTCGGTGCTTTCTTT
CDR3 protein: CASSLGDRGYFGAFF

D gene: -
J gene: TRBJ2-5
clone size: -
V gene: TRBV5-1
CDR3 DNA: TGCGCCAGCAGCTCCTTGTTCGGGGGTAAGACAGGGAAAGGAGAGACCCAGTACTTC
CDR3 protein: CASSSLFGGKTGKGETQYF

D gene: TRBD1
J gene: TRBJ1-1
clone size: many
V gene: TRBV10-3
CDR3 DNA: TGTGCCATCAGTGGGACCGGGACAGCGAACACTGAAGCTTTCTTT
CDR3 protein: CAISGTGTANTEAFF

D gene: -
J gene: TRBJ2-1
clone size: -
V gene: TRBV6-5
CDR3 DNA: TGTGCCAGCAGTTACGGGGACTTCAATGAGCAGTTCTTC
CDR3 protein: CASSYGDFNEQFF

D gene: TRBD2
J gene: TRBJ2-1
clone size: -
V gene: TRBV2
CDR3 DNA: TGTGCCAGCAGCCACATGGGACTAGCGGGGTACAATGAGCAGTTCTTC
CDR3 protein: CASSHMGLAGYNEQFF

D gene: -
J gene: TRBJ2-2
clone size: -
V gene: TRBV4-1
CDR3 DNA: TGCGCCAGCAGCCAAGTGGCAGCGTCGAACACCGGGGAGCTGTTTTTT
CDR3 protein: CASSQVAASNTGELFF

D gene: -
J gene: TRBJ1-1
clone size: -
V gene: TRBV5-1
CDR3 DNA: TGCGCCAGCAGCTCACGCCCAGGGAGGGCCGCTGAAGCTTTCTTT
CDR3 protein: CASSSRPGRAAEAFF

D gene: -
J gene: TRBJ1-1
clone size: -
V gene: TRBV2
CDR3 DNA: TGTGCCAGCAGTGAAGGACCCGGGAGAGGAGACACTGAAGCTTTCTTT
CDR3 protein: CASSEGPGRGDTEAFF

D gene: TRBD1
J gene: TRBJ1-5
clone size: -
V gene: TRBV2
CDR3 DNA: TGTGCCAGCAGTACCGGCAGGGGGTTGGATCAGCCCCAGCATTTT
CDR3 protein: CASSTGRGLDQPQHF

D gene: -
J gene: TRBJ1-2
clone size: -
V gene: TRBV5-5
CDR3 DNA: TGTGCCAGCAGCTTGAATATGGGAGAGAGGCGCTACACCTTC
CDR3 protein: CASSLNMGERRYTF

D gene: TRBD1
J gene: TRBJ2-7
clone size: -
V gene: TRBV5-1
CDR3 DNA: TGCGCCAGCAGCTTGCGGGACAGGGATGGCGAGCAGTACTTC
CDR3 protein: CASSLRDRDGEQYF

D gene: TRBD2
J gene: TRBJ2-2
clone size: once
V gene: TRBV28
CDR3 DNA: TGTGCCAGCAGTCGAGCGGGAGTGAACACCGGGGAGCTGTTTTTT
CDR3 protein: CASSRAGVNTGELFF

D gene: -
J gene: TRBJ1-5
clone size: -
V gene: TRBV28
CDR3 DNA: TGTGCCAGCAGTTCACAGACAGGCTCTCAGCCCCAGCATTTT
CDR3 protein: CASSSQTGSQPQHF

D gene: TRBD2
J gene: TRBJ2-1
clone size: few
V gene: TRBV10-2
CDR3 DNA: TGCGCCAGCAGTGACATTAGCGGGGGGCCCTACAATGAGCAGTTCTTC
CDR3 protein: CASSDISGGPYNEQFF

D gene: TRBD2
J gene: TRBJ2-1
clone size: -
V gene: TRBV5-1
CDR3 DNA: TGCGCCAGCTCTAGCGGGGGTGTCGAGCAGTTCTTC
CDR3 protein: CASSSGGVEQFF

D gene: TRBD1
J gene: TRBJ2-7
clone size: -
V gene: TRBV28
CDR3 DNA: TGTGCCAGCAGCCCTCCGGGACAGACCTACGAGCAGTACTTC
CDR3 protein: CASSPPGQTYEQYF

D gene: TRBD2
J gene: TRBJ2-3
clone size: -
V gene: TRBV28
CDR3 DNA: TGTGCCAGCAGTCGGACTAGCGGGGGGAGAGATACGCAGTATTTT
CDR3 protein: CASSRTSGGRDTQYF

D gene: -
J gene: TRBJ1-2
clone size: -
V gene: TRBV30
CDR3 DNA: TGTGCCTGGAGTCCAGGGTCCCTTAACTATGGCTACACCTTC
CDR3 protein: CAWSPGSLNYGYTF

D gene: -
J gene: TRBJ1-3
clone size: -
V gene: TRBV7-9
CDR3 DNA: TGTGCCAGCAGCTTCTCAGGGTTCGGAAACACCATATATTTT
CDR3 protein: CASSFSGFGNTIYF

D gene: TRBD2
J gene: TRBJ2-1
clone size: -
V gene: TRBV4-2
CDR3 DNA: TGTGCCAGCAGCCAAGTTACTACGGGGGGTATTGACAATGAGCAGTTCTTC
CDR3 protein: CASSQVTTGGIDNEQFF

D gene: TRBD1
J gene: TRBJ2-7
clone size: few
V gene: TRBV6-6
CDR3 DNA: TGTGCCAGCAGTTACTCACAGGGGGACTACGAGCAGTACTTC
CDR3 protein: CASSYSQGDYEQYF

D gene: TRBD1
J gene: TRBJ2-3
clone size: -
V gene: TRBV6-1
CDR3 DNA: TGTGCCAGCGAGGGGGCGCCGGGCACAGATACGCAGTATTTT
CDR3 protein: CASEGAPGTDTQYF

D gene: -
J gene: TRBJ2-4
clone size: -
V gene: TRBV7-6
CDR3 DNA: TGTGCCAGCAGCTCGGTCAAGGGAGTCAAAAACATTCAGTACTTC
CDR3 protein: CASSSVKGVKNIQYF

D gene: TRBD1
J gene: TRBJ2-7
clone size: -
V gene: TRBV18
CDR3 DNA: TGTGCCAGCTCACCGCGGACAGGGTTTCTGTACGAGCAGTACTTC
CDR3 protein: CASSPRTGFLYEQYF

D gene: -
J gene: TRBJ1-1
clone size: -
V gene: TRBV5-4
CDR3 DNA: TGTGCCAGCAGCTCCCAGTCGACAGGGAACACTGAAGCTTTCTTT
CDR3 protein: CASSSQSTGNTEAFF

D gene: TRBD1
J gene: TRBJ2-7
clone size: -
V gene: TRBV28
CDR3 DNA: TGTGCCAGCAGGGGGACAGGGAGCTCCTACGAGCAGTACTTC
CDR3 protein: CASRGTGSSYEQYF

D gene: TRBD1
J gene: TRBJ2-3
clone size: -
V gene: TRBV6-5
CDR3 DNA: TGTGCCAGCAGCCACCCAGGGGGCTCTACAGATACGCAGTATTTT
CDR3 protein: CASSHPGGSTDTQYF

D gene: TRBD1
J gene: TRBJ1-5
clone size: once
V gene: TRBV28
CDR3 DNA: TGTGCCAGCGGACCGGGACAGCCAAATCAGCCCCAGCATTTT
CDR3 protein: CASGPGQPNQPQHF

D gene: TRBD1
J gene: TRBJ1-1
clone size: -
V gene: TRBV9
CDR3 DNA: TGTGCCAGCAGCGCAGGGGGGAAGGACACTGAAGCTTTCTTT
CDR3 protein: CASSAGGKDTEAFF

D gene: TRBD2
J gene: TRBJ2-1
clone size: -
V gene: TRBV5-1
CDR3 DNA: TGCGCCAGCAGCCGGACTAGCGGGCCAGACAATGAGCAGTTCTTC
CDR3 protein: CASSRTSGPDNEQFF

D gene: -
J gene: TRBJ2-7
clone size: once
V gene: TRBV27
CDR3 DNA: TGTGCCAGCAGTCGCGAAGGGGCCTTATCCTCGTACGAGCAGTACTTC
CDR3 protein: CASSREGALSSYEQYF

D gene: TRBD1
J gene: TRBJ1-4
clone size: few
V gene: TRBV27
CDR3 DNA: TGTGCCAGCAGTGATCGACAGGGGAGGGCTGAAAAACTGTTTTTT
CDR3 protein: CASSDRQGRAEKLFF

D gene: TRBD1
J gene: TRBJ1-4
clone size: -
V gene: TRBV5-1
CDR3 DNA: TGCGCCAGCAGCTTATGGGGACAGGGAGATGAAAAACTGTTTTTT
CDR3 protein: CASSLWGQGDEKLFF

D gene: -
J gene: TRBJ1-5
clone size: -
V gene: TRBV27
CDR3 DNA: TGTGCCAGCAGTTTAAGGTTTGGGGGGAGTAGCAATCAGCCCCAGCATTTT
CDR3 protein: CASSLRFGGSSNQPQHF

D gene: -
J gene: TRBJ1-5
clone size: -
V gene: TRBV19
CDR3 DNA: TGTGCCAGTAGTTCAGGAGGTCAGCCCCAGCATTTT
CDR3 protein: CASSSGGQPQHF

D gene: -
J gene: TRBJ2-5
clone size: once
V gene: TRBV5-1
CDR3 DNA: TGCGCCAGCAGCTTGTTGTCAGTCCAAGAGACCCAGTACTTC
CDR3 protein: CASSLLSVQETQYF

D gene: -
J gene: TRBJ2-7
clone size: -
V gene: TRBV19
CDR3 DNA: TGTGCCAGTAGTATCAGACAGTACTACGAGCAGTACTTC
CDR3 protein: CASSIRQYYEQYF

D gene: -
J gene: TRBJ1-1
clone size: -
V gene: TRBV27
CDR3 DNA: TGTGCCAGCAGTGGAAATTACAGGGTAACGGCTTTCTTT
CDR3 protein: CASSGNYRVTAFF

D gene: TRBD2
J gene: TRBJ2-1
clone size: -
V gene: TRBV27
CDR3 DNA: TGTGCCAGCAGTTTACTAGCGGGGGACTCCTACAATGAGCAGTTCTTC
CDR3 protein: CASSLLAGDSYNEQFF

D gene: TRBD1
J gene: TRBJ2-5
clone size: -
V gene: TRBV2
CDR3 DNA: TGTGCCAGCACCCCTTCCGGGACAGGGTTCCCCCTCCAAGAGACCCAGTACTTC
CDR3 protein: CASTPSGTGFPLQETQYF

D gene: -
J gene: TRBJ1-3
clone size: -
V gene: TRBV7-9
CDR3 DNA: TGTGCCAGCAGCCGACAGTTCTCCTCTGGAAACACCATATATTTT
CDR3 protein: CASSRQFSSGNTIYF

D gene: -
J gene: TRBJ2-7
clone size: -
V gene: TRBV30
CDR3 DNA: TGTGCCTGGAGCGCCACAGGGTACGAGCAGTACTTC
CDR3 protein: CAWSATGYEQYF

D gene: -
J gene: TRBJ1-3
clone size: -
V gene: TRBV7-8
CDR3 DNA: TGTGCCGGAGGGAAGAGTCGTGGAAACACCATATATTTT
CDR3 protein: CAGGKSRGNTIYF

D gene: -
J gene: TRBJ1-2
clone size: -
V gene: TRBV4-2
CDR3 DNA: TGTGCCAGCAGCCAAGATCTAGGAGTGCAGGGGCGGGGCTACACCTTC
CDR3 protein: CASSQDLGVQGRGYTF